A single sample gave rise to the 11 T cell receptor beta chains below, sequenced in a study of blood T cell repertoires in COVID-19. Data came from immunoSEQ multiplex PCR; TCRdb stores just in-frame clones and leaves some out. The sample records fewer than 90,000 clones, around 88% being singletons. The sequencing input was peripheral blood. The receptors derive from a woman of 80 years or more with active or convalescent COVID-19.

The genes are TRBV6-2 or TRBV6-3 and TRBJ2-7; possible D gene TRBD2, 5 bases. V shed 5 bases and J shed 3 bases, with 8 bases lying between them. Per the germline V gene, CDR1 is MNHEY and CDR2 is SVGEGT. CDR3 length: 12 amino acids. DNA of the CDR3: TGTGCCAGCAGTCCCGGGAACTACGAGCAGTACTTC. Protein: CASSPGNYEQYF.

The J gene is TRBJ1-4, the V gene TRBV10-3, with D perhaps matching TRBD1 (5 bases). The V gene lost 4 bases and the J gene lost 7 bases, with 16 bases spanning the gap. From germline, CDR1 is ENHRY and CDR2 SYGVKD. The length of the CDR3 is 15 residues. The CDR3 loop reads CAISALGGESEKLFF. DNA for the CDR3: TGTGCCATCAGTGCTTTGGGGGGGGAATCTGAAAAACTGTTTTTT.

The rearrangement links TRBV6-5 to TRBJ2-7; D gene unclear. The CDR3 contains 15 residues. Trimming removed 6 bases from V and 0 bases from J, with 15 bases in between. The germline V gene encodes CDR1 MNHEY and CDR2 SVGAGI. The DNA for the CDR3 is TGTGCCAGCAGCGATCAAGCTAGTAGCTCCTACGAGCAGTACTTC. Translating gives CASSDQASSSYEQYF.

This chain links TRBV6-4 with TRBJ1-1; perhaps TRBD1 as D (5 bases). The ends were cut back, 2 bases at V and 12 bases at J, with 16 bases in the middle. The CDR3 contains 13 residues. CDR1 is MRHNA, CDR2 SNTAGT, per germline. The CDR3 DNA reads TGTGCCAGCAGTGACCGGGGGGGAGTCGCAACTTTCTTT. This codes for CASSDRGGVATFF.

The chain joins TRBV5-6 to TRBJ2-2, with D maybe TRBD2 (5 bases). Germline V gene lookup returns CDR1 SGHDT and CDR2 YYEEEE. V was shortened by 0 bases and J by 5 bases, with 11 bases between the two germline ends. The CDR3 is 15 amino acids. The CDR3 bases are TGTGCCAGCAGCTTGGGAGGGTCGGGGACCGGGGAGCTGTTTTTT. This translates into CASSLGGSGTGELFF.

This chain links TRBV6-2 or TRBV6-3 with TRBJ2-7, with D possibly being TRBD2 (5 bases). The V gene's germline CDR1 is MNHEY and CDR2 SVGEGT. The CDR3 covers 17 residues. V gave up 4 bases and J gave up 0 bases, with 19 bases separating them. CDR3 loop: CASSFPPGRATSYEQYF. The CDR3 DNA sequence: TGTGCCAGCAGTTTCCCCCCTGGGCGGGCGACCTCCTACGAGCAGTACTTC.

The chain employs TRBV6-6 and TRBJ1-1; TRBD1 is a possible D gene (5 bases). The CDR3 sequence is 15 residues long. The ends were cut back, 2 bases at V and 7 bases at J, with 17 bases in the middle. Germline values: CDR1 MNHNY, CDR2 SVGAGI (reference sequence). The CDR3 here is CASSYPDSFRREAFF. The CDR3 DNA is TGTGCCAGCAGTTACCCCGACAGTTTCCGCCGTGAAGCTTTCTTT.

The chain links TRBV6-5 to TRBJ2-7; maybe TRBD1 (6 bases). The CDR3 is 15 amino acids. Germline V lookup: CDR1 MNHEY, CDR2 SVGAGI. Deletions cut 0 bases from V and 3 bases from J, with 12 bases between. CDR3 amino acids: CASSYSPGVLYEQYF. The CDR3 region has the DNA TGTGCCAGCAGTTACTCGCCAGGGGTCCTCTACGAGCAGTACTTC.

The CDR3 DNA reads TGTGCCAGCAGTTTATCTAGGGGGTTGAACACTGAAGCTTTCTTT. Translated, it gives CASSLSRGLNTEAFF. The V gene is TRBV27, the J gene TRBJ1-1; TRBD1 might be the D (6 bases). The germline V gene has CDR1 MNHEY and CDR2 SMNVEV (reference sequence). V gave up 0 bases and J gave up 0 bases, with 8 bases separating them. CDR3 length: 15 amino acids.

This clone has a single count. The CDR3 loop reads CASSLGQGAGSYTF. The CDR3 nucleotides read TGTGCCAGCAGCTTGGGGCAGGGGGCGGGTAGCTACACCTTC. This chain joins TRBV5-4 and TRBJ1-2; 8 bases match TRBD1. V was clipped by 0 bases and J by 9 bases; unmatched bases: 7. Per the germline V gene, CDR1 is SGHNT and CDR2 is YYREEE (reference sequence). There are 14 residues in the CDR3.

The chain couples TRBV19 to TRBJ2-3; the D is unclear. From germline, CDR1 is LNHDA and CDR2 SQIVND (reference sequence). With 1 base removed from V and 4 bases from J, the gap between germline ends came to 9 bases. This CDR3 region has 14 residues. This CDR3 reads CASSIGYLADTQYF. CDR3 nucleotide sequence: TGTGCCAGTAGTATAGGGTACCTAGCAGATACGCAGTATTTT.